The clone carrying this TCR beta chain was seen only once. Its target is not known. The data were obtained in a study of cytomegalovirus exposure and HLA in healthy donors. Study conclusions and caveats: Analysis performed later showed TCR beta chains linked to HLA being more clonally expanded than equally common others. Many donors shared some public TCRs, even though most TCR sequences were rare. The study recorded over 150 TCR beta chains that were cytomegalovirus-associated. The classifier reportedly diagnosed cytomegalovirus status with high sensitivity and specificity.

The PCR made use of 60 Vbeta and 13 Jbeta primers. Sequenced by immunoSEQ multiplex PCR; TCRdb stores in-frame clones only, minus some. The sample records 150,000 to 200,000 clones, approximately 74% being singletons. Input material: PBMCs. This receptor was taken from a woman in her 30s in good health and CMV-seronegative.

Here the CDR3 reads CASSPPRLAGGSYEQYF. The CDR3 region has the DNA TGTGCCAGCAGTCCTCCGAGACTAGCGGGAGGGTCCTACGAGCAGTACTTC. The gene calls are TRBV28 and TRBJ2-7; 14 bases are a match to TRBD2. This CDR3 is 17 amino acids long. CDR1 is MDHEN, CDR2 SYDVKM, per germline. Unmatched junction bases numbered 7, after V lost 5 bases and J lost 1 base.